This T cell receptor (beta chain) is from a study of cytomegalovirus exposure and HLA in healthy donors. V lost 4 bases and J lost 5, with 16 bases in between. Germline CDR1 SGHNT, CDR2 YYREEE (reference sequence). The CDR3 is 15 amino acids. The study ran its PCR with 60 Vbeta and 13 Jbeta primers. TCRdb's table, derived via immunoSEQ multiplex PCR, lists solely in-frame clones and lacks some. The data show about 150,000 clones, with over 60% seen just once and about 3.4% held by the top ten. This TCR was recovered from a man aged 35 to 55 in good health and CMV-seronegative. The sample consisted of PBMCs. The V call is TRBV5-4, the J call TRBJ2-1, with TRBD1 as a possible D gene (5 bases). The CDR3 is CASSLILGVNNEQFF. DNA of the CDR3: TGTGCCAGCAGCCTAATTTTAGGGGTCAACAATGAGCAGTTCTTC.